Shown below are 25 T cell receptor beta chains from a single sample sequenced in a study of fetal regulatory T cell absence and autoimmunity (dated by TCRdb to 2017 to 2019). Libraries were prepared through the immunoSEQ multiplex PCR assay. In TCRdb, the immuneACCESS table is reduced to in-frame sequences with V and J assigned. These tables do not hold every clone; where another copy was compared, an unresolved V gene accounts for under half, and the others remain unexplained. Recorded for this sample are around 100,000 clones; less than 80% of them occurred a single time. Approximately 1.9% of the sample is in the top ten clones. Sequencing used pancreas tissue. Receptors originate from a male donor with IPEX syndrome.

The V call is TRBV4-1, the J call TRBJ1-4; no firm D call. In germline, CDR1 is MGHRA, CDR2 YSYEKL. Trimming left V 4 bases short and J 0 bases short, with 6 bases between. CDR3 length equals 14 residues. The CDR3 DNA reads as TGCGCCAGCAGCCCGACAACAACTAATGAAAAACTGTTTTTT. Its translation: CASSPTTTNEKLFF.

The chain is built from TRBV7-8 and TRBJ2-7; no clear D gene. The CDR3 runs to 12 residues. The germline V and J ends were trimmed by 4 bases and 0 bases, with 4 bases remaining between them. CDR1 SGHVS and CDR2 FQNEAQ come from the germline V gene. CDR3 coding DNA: TGTGCCAGCAGCTCTAGCTCCTACGAGCAGTACTTC. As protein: CASSSSSYEQYF.

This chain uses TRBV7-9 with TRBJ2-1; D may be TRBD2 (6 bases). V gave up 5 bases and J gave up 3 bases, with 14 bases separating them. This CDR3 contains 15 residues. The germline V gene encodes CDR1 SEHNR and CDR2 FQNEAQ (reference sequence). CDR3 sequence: CASSGPGLIYNEQFF. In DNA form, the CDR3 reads TGTGCCAGCAGCGGGCCGGGACTTATCTACAATGAGCAGTTCTTC.

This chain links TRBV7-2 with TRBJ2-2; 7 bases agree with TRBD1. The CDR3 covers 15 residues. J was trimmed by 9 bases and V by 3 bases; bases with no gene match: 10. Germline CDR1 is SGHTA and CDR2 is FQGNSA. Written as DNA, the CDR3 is TGTGCCAGCAGCTTGGGGTACAGGGGTGCGTGGGAGCTGTTTTTT. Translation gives CASSLGYRGAWELFF.

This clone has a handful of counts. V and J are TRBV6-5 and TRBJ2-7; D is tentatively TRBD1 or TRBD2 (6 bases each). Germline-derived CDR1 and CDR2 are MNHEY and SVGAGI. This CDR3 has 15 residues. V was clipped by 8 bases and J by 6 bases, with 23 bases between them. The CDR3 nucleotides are TGTGCCAGCCGGAGGGGGGCCCTACGGCTCGCCGAGCAGTACTTC. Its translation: CASRRGALRLAEQYF.

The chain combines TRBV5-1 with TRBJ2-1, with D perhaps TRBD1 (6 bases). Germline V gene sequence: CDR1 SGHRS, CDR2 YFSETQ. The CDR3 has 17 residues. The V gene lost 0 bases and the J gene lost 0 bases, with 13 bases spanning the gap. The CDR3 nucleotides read TGCGCCAGCAGCTTGGCCTCAGGGGTCCCCTCCTACAATGAGCAGTTCTTC. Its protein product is CASSLASGVPSYNEQFF.

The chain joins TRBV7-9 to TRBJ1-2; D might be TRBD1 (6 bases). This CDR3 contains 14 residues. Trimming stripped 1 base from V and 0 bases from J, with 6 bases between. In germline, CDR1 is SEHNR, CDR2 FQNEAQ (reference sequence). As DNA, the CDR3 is TGTGCCAGCAGCTTAGGGACAGCTAACTATGGCTACACCTTC. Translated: CASSLGTANYGYTF.

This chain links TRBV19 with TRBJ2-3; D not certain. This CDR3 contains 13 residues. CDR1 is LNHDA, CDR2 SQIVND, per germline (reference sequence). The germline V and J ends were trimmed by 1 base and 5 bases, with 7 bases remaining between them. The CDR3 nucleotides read TGTGCCAGTAGTATAGGGAAGGGAGATACGCAGTATTTT. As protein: CASSIGKGDTQYF.

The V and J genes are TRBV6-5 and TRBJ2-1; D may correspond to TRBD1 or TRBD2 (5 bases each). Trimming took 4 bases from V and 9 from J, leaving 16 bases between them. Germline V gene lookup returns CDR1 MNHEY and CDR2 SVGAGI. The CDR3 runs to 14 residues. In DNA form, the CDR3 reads TGTGCCAGCAGTTCCGGGACGAGGCCTGGTGAGCAGTTCTTC. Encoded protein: CASSSGTRPGEQFF.

The CDR3 sequence is CASSLSWTGLDGYTF. The DNA of the CDR3 is TGTGCCAGCAGCTTGTCATGGACAGGTCTTGATGGCTACACCTTC. The chain combines TRBV5-6 with TRBJ1-2; the match to TRBD1 covers 7 bases. CDR1 and CDR2 from the germline V gene are SGHDT and YYEEEE. V was pared by 1 base and J by 6 bases, with 9 bases of the junction left unmatched. This CDR3 is 15 amino acids long.

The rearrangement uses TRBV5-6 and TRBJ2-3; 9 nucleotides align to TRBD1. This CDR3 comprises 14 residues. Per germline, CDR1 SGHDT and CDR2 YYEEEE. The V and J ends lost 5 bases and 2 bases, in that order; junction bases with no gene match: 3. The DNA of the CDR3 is TGTGCCAGCAGGGGGACAGGGATCACAGATACGCAGTATTTT. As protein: CASRGTGITDTQYF.

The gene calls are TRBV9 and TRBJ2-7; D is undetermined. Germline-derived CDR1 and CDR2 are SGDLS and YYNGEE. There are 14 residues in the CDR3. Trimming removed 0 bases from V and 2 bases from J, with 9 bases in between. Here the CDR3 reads CASSVEDAPYEQYF. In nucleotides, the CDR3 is TGTGCCAGCAGCGTAGAGGACGCCCCCTACGAGCAGTACTTC.

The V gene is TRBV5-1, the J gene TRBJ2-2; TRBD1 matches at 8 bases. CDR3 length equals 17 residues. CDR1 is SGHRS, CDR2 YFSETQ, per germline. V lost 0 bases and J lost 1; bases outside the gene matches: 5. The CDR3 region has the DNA TGCGCCAGCAGCTTGGCCCCAACAGGGGGGAACACCGGGGAGCTGTTTTTT. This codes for CASSLAPTGGNTGELFF.

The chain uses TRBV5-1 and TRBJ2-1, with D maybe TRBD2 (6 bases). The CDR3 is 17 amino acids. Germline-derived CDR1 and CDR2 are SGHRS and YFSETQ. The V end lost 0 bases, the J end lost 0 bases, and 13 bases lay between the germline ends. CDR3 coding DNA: TGCGCCAGCAGCTTGGGGGGGAGGTTTAGCTCCTACAATGAGCAGTTCTTC. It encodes CASSLGGRFSSYNEQFF.

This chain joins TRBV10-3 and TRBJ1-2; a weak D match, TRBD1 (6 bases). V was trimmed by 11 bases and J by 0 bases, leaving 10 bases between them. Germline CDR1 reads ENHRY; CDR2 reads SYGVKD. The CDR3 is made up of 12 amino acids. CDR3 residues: CALGTPNYGYTF. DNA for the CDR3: TGTGCCCTCGGGACACCTAACTATGGCTACACCTTC.

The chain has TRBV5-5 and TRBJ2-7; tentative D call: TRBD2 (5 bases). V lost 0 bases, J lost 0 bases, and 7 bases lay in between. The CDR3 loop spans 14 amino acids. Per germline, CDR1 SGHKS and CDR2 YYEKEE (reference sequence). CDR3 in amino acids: CASSLVGSSYEQYF. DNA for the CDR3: TGTGCCAGCAGCTTGGTGGGGAGCTCCTACGAGCAGTACTTC.

The CDR3 loop reads CASSLREGENTEAFF. The CDR3 DNA reads TGTGCCAGCAGCTTACGGGAGGGTGAGAACACTGAAGCTTTCTTT. The chain links TRBV7-9 to TRBJ1-1; the D is unclear. The V and J ends lost 2 bases and 1 base respectively, with 11 bases between them. Germline V gene lookup returns CDR1 SEHNR and CDR2 FQNEAQ (reference sequence). The CDR3 loop spans 15 amino acids.

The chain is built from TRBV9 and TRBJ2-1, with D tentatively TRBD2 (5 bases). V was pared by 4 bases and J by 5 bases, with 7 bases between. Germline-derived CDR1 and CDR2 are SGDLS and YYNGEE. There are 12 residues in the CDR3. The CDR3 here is CASSKRNNEQFF. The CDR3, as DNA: TGTGCCAGCAGCAAGCGGAACAATGAGCAGTTCTTC. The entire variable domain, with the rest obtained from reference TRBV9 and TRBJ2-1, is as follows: DSGVTQTPKHLITATGQRVTLRCSPRSGDLSVYWYQQSLDQGLQFLIQYYNGEERAKGNILERFSAQQFPDLHSELNLSSLELGDSALYFCASSKRNNEQFFGPGTRLTVL.

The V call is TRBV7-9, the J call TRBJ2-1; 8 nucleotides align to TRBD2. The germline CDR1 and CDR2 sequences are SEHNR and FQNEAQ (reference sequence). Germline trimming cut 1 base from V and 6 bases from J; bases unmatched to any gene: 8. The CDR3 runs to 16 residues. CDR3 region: CASSLGVGRAVNEQFF. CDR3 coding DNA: TGTGCCAGCAGCTTAGGGGTCGGGAGGGCCGTCAATGAGCAGTTCTTC. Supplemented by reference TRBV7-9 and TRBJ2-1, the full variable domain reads DTGVSQNPRHKITKRGQNVTFRCDPISEHNRLYWYRQTLGQGPEFLTYFQNEAQLEKSRLLSDRFSAERPKGSFSTLEIQRTEQGDSAMYLCASSLGVGRAVNEQFFGPGTRLTVL.

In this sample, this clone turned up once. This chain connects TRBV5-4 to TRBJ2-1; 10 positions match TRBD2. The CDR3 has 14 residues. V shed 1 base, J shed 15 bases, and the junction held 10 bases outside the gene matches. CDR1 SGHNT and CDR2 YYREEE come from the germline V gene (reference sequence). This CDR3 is CASSLRSGRASVFF. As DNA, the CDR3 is TGTGCCAGCAGCTTGAGAAGCGGGAGGGCCTCGGTGTTCTTC.

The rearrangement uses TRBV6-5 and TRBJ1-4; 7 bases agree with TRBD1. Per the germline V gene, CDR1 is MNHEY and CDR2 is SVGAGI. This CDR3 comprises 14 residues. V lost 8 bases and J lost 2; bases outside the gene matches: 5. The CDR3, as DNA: TGTGCCAGCGGTAGACAGGGCACTAATGAAAAACTGTTTTTT. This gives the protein CASGRQGTNEKLFF.

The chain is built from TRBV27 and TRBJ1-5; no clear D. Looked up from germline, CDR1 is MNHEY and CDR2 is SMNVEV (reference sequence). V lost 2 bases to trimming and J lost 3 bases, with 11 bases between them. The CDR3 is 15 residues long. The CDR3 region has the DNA TGTGCCAGCAGTTTAGTAGGCGGCCACAATCAGCCCCAGCATTTT. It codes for CASSLVGGHNQPQHF.

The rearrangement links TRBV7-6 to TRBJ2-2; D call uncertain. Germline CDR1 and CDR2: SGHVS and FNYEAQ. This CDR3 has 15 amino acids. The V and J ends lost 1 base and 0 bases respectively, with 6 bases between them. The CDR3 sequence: CASSLVGSNTGELFF. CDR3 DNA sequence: TGTGCCAGCAGCTTAGTCGGCTCGAACACCGGGGAGCTGTTTTTT.

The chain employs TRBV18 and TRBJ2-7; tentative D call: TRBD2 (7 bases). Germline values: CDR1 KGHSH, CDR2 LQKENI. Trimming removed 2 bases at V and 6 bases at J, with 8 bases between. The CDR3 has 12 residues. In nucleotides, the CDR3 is TGTGCCAGCTCACCAGCGGGGGCCGAGCAGTACTTC. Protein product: CASSPAGAEQYF.

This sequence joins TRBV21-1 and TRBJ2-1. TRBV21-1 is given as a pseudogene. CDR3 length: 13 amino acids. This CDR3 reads CASLRDRYNEQFF. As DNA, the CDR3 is TGTGCCAGCCTTCGGGACCGCTACAATGAGCAGTTCTTC.